A single T cell receptor (beta chain) is shown here with its context. Its specificity is not known. The library was built from around 0.4 ug RNA with molecular barcoded adaptors for alpha/delta and beta/gamma chains. TCRdb passed the reads through MiXCR, listing each CDR3 protein once. The table has tens of thousands of distinct CDR3 sequences, over 13% seen once. These data come from a study of read filtering for tumor transcriptome and immune sequencing. Study information: The cohort had around 18 men and approximately 13 women aged roughly 40 to 90, mean about 70 years.

V shed 4 bases, J shed 2 bases, and the junction held 11 bases outside the gene matches. Germline assignment: CDR1 SGHDT and CDR2 YYEEEE. CDR3 length: 17 residues. The study's findings and limits: The sorted CD138-negative fraction was a mixed bone marrow immune population, not purified T cells. Dropping single-read clonotypes raised IR-seq and RNA-seq shared-clonotype correlation.

The sequence came from a donor at least 40 years old with multiple myeloma. This rearrangement joins TRBV5-6 to TRBJ2-7, with 11 bases aligning to TRBD2. The sequenced material came from a population of CD138-negative cells sorted from bone marrow. This CDR3 reads CASSPGVAGGQTYEQYF. The CDR3 DNA reads TGTGCCAGCAGCCCGGGGGTAGCGGGAGGGCAGACCTACGAGCAGTACTTC.